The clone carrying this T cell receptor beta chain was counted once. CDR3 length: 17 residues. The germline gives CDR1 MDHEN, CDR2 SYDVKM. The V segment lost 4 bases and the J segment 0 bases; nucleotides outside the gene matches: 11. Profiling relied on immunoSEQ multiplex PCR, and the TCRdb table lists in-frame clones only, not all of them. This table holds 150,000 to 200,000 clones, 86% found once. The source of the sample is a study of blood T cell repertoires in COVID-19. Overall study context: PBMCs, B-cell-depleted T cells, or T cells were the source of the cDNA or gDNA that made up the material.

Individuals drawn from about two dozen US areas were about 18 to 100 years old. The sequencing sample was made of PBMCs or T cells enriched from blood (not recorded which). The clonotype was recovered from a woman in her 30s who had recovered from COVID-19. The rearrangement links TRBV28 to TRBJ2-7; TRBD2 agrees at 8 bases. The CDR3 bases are TGTGCCAGCAGTTCGCCCCTCGCGGCGGGAGGCTCCTACGAGCAGTACTTC. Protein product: CASSSPLAAGGSYEQYF.